Listed below are T cell receptor beta chains from one sample, sequenced in a study of CD8 T cells in Susac syndrome. MiXCR, run by TCRdb on the immunoSEQ multiplex PCR reads, gives a single entry per CDR3 protein. This repertoire shows 200,000 to 250,000 distinct CDR3 sequences, more than 85% found once; its top ten account for roughly 0.15%. Sequenced: CD8+ T cells from PBMCs. Receptor source: a human donor with multiple sclerosis. The CDR3 runs from the conserved cysteine through the conserved F or W. D genes are given only for firm matches. Rows give clone size only sometimes, using once, few, many, or a class for an expanded clone.

j_call clone_size d_call v_call cdr3_nt cdr3_aa
TRBJ2-7 NA NA TRBV5-4 TGTGCCAGCAGCTTTCGCCTAGCCCCCTACGAGCAGTACTTC CASSFRLAPYEQYF
TRBJ1-3 NA NA TRBV13 TGTGCCAGCAGCCCCGCCGGGACCAACTCTGGAAACACCATATATTTT CASSPAGTNSGNTIYF
TRBJ2-2 NA NA TRBV28 TGTGCCAGCAGTTCCCCCAAACTCGACAATCCGAACACCGGGGAGCCGTTTTTT CASSSPKLDNPNTGEPFF
TRBJ1-1 NA NA TRBV5-1 TGCGCCAGCAGGGATGGGACCACTGAAGCTTTCTTT CASRDGTTEAFF
TRBJ2-7 NA TRBD2 TRBV5-1 TGCGCCAGCAGCTTGACCCCTCTTAGCGGGGGCAGCTCCTACGAGCAGTACTTC CASSLTPLSGGSSYEQYF
TRBJ2-7 NA TRBD1 TRBV28 TGTGCCAGCAGCCCGGGACAGGGGGCAAGTCGCGAGCAGTACTTC CASSPGQGASREQYF
TRBJ2-7 NA NA TRBV5-6 TGTGCCAGCAGCGGGGCAGGTTCCTACGAGCAGTACTTC CASSGAGSYEQYF
TRBJ2-7 few TRBD2 TRBV5-8 TGTGCCAGCAGCCTCGGACTAGCGGGGACTTACGAGCAGTACTTC CASSLGLAGTYEQYF
TRBJ2-2 NA NA TRBV27 TGTGCCAGCAGTTTGGGCTTCACCGGGGAGCTGTTTTTT CASSLGFTGELFF
TRBJ1-2 NA NA TRBV7-9 TGTGCCAGCAGCTTACAAGGGGACAACTATGGCTACACCTTC CASSLQGDNYGYTF
TRBJ1-5 NA NA TRBV10-2 TGCGCCAGCAGCCCCTCGGACAGTCGGTATGGCAATCAGCCCCAGCATTTT CASSPSDSRYGNQPQHF
TRBJ2-1 NA TRBD1 TRBV5-4 TGTGCCAGCAGCCCCGGGACAGGGGGCGGGCCACAGTTCTTC CASSPGTGGGPQFF
TRBJ2-7 NA TRBD1 TRBV19 TGTGCCAGTAGTATAGAATATGGTTATCTGGACAGGGGCTACGAGCAGTACTTC CASSIEYGYLDRGYEQYF
TRBJ2-5 NA NA TRBV19 TGTGCCAGTAGTACCACGCTGGACCATCAAGAGACCCAGTACTTC CASSTTLDHQETQYF
TRBJ2-3 NA NA TRBV30 TGTGCCTGGAACCGGGCAGTCACAGATACGCAGTATTTT CAWNRAVTDTQYF
TRBJ2-5 NA NA TRBV7-9 TGTGCCAGCAGCTTAGAGGCAGCATTGGAGACCCAATACTTC CASSLEAALETQYF
TRBJ2-1 NA NA TRBV4-3 TGCGCCAGCAGCCAAGATCGGAATAGCAGGGAGCAGTTCTTC CASSQDRNSREQFF
TRBJ2-7 NA TRBD2 TRBV15 TGTGCCACCAGCAGAGTGGGACTAGCGGGAGAGGGGGCCGAGCAGTACTTC CATSRVGLAGEGAEQYF
TRBJ2-1 NA NA TRBV14 TGTGCCAGCAGCCACAGGGGAGGCTCCTACAATGAGCAGTTCTTC CASSHRGGSYNEQFF
TRBJ2-7 once NA TRBV5-8 TGTGCCAGCAGCTTTCCCTACGAGCAGTACTTC CASSFPYEQYF
TRBJ1-1 NA NA TRBV5-6 TGTGCCAGCAGCTTGGAGACAGGCGTTGAAGCTTTCTTT CASSLETGVEAFF
TRBJ1-4 NA NA TRBV19 TGTGCCAGTAGGGTCGAGCATGGTGAAAAACTGTTTTTT CASRVEHGEKLFF
TRBJ1-6 NA TRBD1 TRBV2 TGTGCCAGGACAGGGGGAAATTCACCCCTCCACTTT CARTGGNSPLHF
TRBJ1-2 few NA TRBV5-6 TGTGCCAGCAGCTCCGGCAACTATGGCTACACCTTC CASSSGNYGYTF
TRBJ2-3 NA TRBD2 TRBV3-1 TGTGCCAGCAGCCAAGAGACTGCGCGGGGGAGCACAGATACGCAGTATTTT CASSQETARGSTDTQYF
TRBJ1-2 once TRBD1 TRBV9 TGTGCCAGCAGCGCCCGACAGGGTATAGACTATGGCTACACCTTC CASSARQGIDYGYTF
TRBJ2-5 once NA TRBV5-6 TGTGCCAGCAAGATCGGCGGGGTGATAGAGACCCAGTACTTC CASKIGGVIETQYF
TRBJ2-1 once NA TRBV9 TGTGCCAGCAGCGTAGAAGACGGGGGAGACAATGAGCAGTTCTTC CASSVEDGGDNEQFF